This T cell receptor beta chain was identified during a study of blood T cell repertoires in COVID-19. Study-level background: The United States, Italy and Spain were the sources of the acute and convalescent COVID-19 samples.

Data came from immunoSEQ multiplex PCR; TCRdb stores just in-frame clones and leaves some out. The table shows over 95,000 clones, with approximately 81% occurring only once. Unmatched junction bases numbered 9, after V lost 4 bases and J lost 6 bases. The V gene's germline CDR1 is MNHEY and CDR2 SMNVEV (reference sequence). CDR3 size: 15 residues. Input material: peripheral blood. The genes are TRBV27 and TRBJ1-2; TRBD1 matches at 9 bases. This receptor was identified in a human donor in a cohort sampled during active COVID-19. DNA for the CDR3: TGTGCCAGCAGTTCTCTGGACAGGGGACGACATGGCTACACCTTC. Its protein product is CASSSLDRGRHGYTF.